The T cell receptor beta chain described here comes from a study of control samples from healthy donors and cancer patients. CDR1 is MNHEY, CDR2 SVGAGI, per germline. The CDR3 covers 14 residues. V shed 6 bases, J shed 7 bases, and the junction held 9 bases outside the gene matches. Produced via immunoSEQ multiplex PCR; TCRdb's table is partial and in-frame only. The sample lists about 140,000 clones; under 95% were seen once. Sequencing used blood. The receptor's source is a man aged 35 to 55 in good health. V is TRBV6-5 and J is TRBJ2-1; TRBD2 aligns across 7 bases. The CDR3 nucleotides are TGTGCCAGCAGAGGAAGCGGGACCCAAAATGAGCAGTTCTTC. This translates into CASRGSGTQNEQFF.